The entry below gives a single T cell receptor (beta chain) sequence along with its context. Its specificity is not known. The sample belongs to a study of T cell responses to AZD1222 COVID-19 vaccine. Study-level points and caveats: Baseline serology detected seropositivity in only six or seven AZD1222 recipients.

The assay was immunoSEQ multiplex PCR, and TCRdb's table has in-frame clones only and misses some. The table includes some 120,000 clones, 70% to 90% detected once. CDR3 size: 14 residues. J lost 8 bases, V lost 6 bases, and 8 bases had no gene match. Germline CDR1 SGHAT, CDR2 FQNNGV. V usage is TRBV11-2 and J usage is TRBJ1-4; 8 nucleotides agree with TRBD1. The sequence derives from an adult in good health. This specimen was peripheral blood, taken on day 0 of AZD1222 vaccination. The CDR3 reads CASSSQQGGEKLFF. The DNA for the CDR3 is TGTGCCAGCAGTTCTCAACAGGGGGGAGAAAAACTGTTTTTT.